These T cell receptor beta chains were read from a single sample in a study of blood T cell repertoires in COVID-19. Using immunoSEQ multiplex PCR, the repertoire was profiled, and TCRdb retains in-frame clones only, with some absent. The sample lists over 200,000 clones, about 90% occurring once. The sequenced material came from PBMCs or T cells enriched from blood (not recorded which). The receptor set was obtained from a man in his thirties or forties who had recovered from COVID-19. Each CDR3 is given without its conserved first and last residue.

j_call v_call cdr3_aa
TRBJ2-3 TRBV2 ASSGDLDTQY
TRBJ1-3 TRBV5-1 ASSLSDRPSGNTIY
TRBJ2-5 TRBV3-1/TRBV3-2 ASRGGYLQETQY
TRBJ2-7 TRBV6-2/TRBV6-3 ASSPRQSSYEQY
TRBJ1-4 TRBV7-9 ASSFPGGDGKLF
TRBJ2-7 TRBV7-8 ASSRTRTVSYEQY
TRBJ1-3 TRBV29-1 SALDTRSGNTIY
TRBJ2-5 TRBV7-9 ASSPNGRGKETQY
TRBJ1-1 TRBV29-1 SVVGLHRVPEAF
TRBJ1-1 TRBV27 ASSPLQGPKNTEAF
TRBJ2-1 TRBV4-1 ASSQDHSSYNEQF
TRBJ1-6 TRBV6-5 ASSPDTPRNSPLH
TRBJ1-2 TRBV7-6 ASSPPTLTYGYT
TRBJ2-2 TRBV3-1/TRBV3-2 ASSVLGELF
TRBJ1-5 TRBV20-1 SASHDSNQPQH
TRBJ2-1 TRBV12-5 ASGLPRGYGLRKSHNEQF
TRBJ2-7 TRBV18 ASSPPGPSRAGGLREQY
TRBJ1-4 TRBV19 ASSIGQGSEKLF
TRBJ1-1 TRBV6-5 ASSRPGGKNTEAF
TRBJ1-5 TRBV15 ATSREIGGSSNQPQH
TRBJ2-7 TRBV23-1 ASSSAGTYEQY
TRBJ2-3 TRBV4-3 ASSQDKAGDITDTQY
TRBJ2-3 TRBV9 ASDPLAGTDTQY
TRBJ1-2 TRBV11-2 ASSFSTEINYGYT
TRBJ1-5 TRBV19 ATQDRVNQPQH
TRBJ1-1 TRBV7-9 ASSIQEIPTEAF
TRBJ1-4 TRBV6-6 ASGAGEKLF
TRBJ1-4 TRBV18 ASSPTGVGEKLF
TRBJ1-6 TRBV12-3/TRBV12-4 ASSLERTPLH
TRBJ2-1 TRBV6-2/TRBV6-3 ASSYGLGVNEQF
TRBJ2-2 TRBV18 ASSPSGTGIDTGELF
TRBJ2-2 TRBV5-1 ASSLASGGHRNTGELF
TRBJ2-1 TRBV27 ASRSGAEQF
TRBJ2-7 TRBV30 AWSARTSGAFNEQY
TRBJ2-2 TRBV5-4 ASSLKLASTGELF
TRBJ1-5 TRBV7-9 ASSYNSNQPQH
TRBJ1-2 TRBV25-1 ASTPLDRGDYGYT
TRBJ2-2 TRBV5-4 ASSIAGLNTGELF
TRBJ2-1 TRBV27 ASSPDLVIQF
TRBJ2-1 TRBV25-1 ASWGTSIFGGEQF
TRBJ1-1 TRBV9 ASSVVKTGVSGEAF
TRBJ2-1 TRBV24-1 ATSDYDGNEQF
TRBJ1-5 TRBV7-2 ASSPWDRGPQPQH
TRBJ1-6 TRBV30 AWNRDEGNSPLH
TRBJ1-6 TRBV27 ASSLFDRGLSPLH
TRBJ2-2 TRBV29-1 SVQTGTGGSGELF
TRBJ2-2 TRBV28 ASAGVNTGELF
TRBJ2-2 TRBV5-1 ASSHRTGGWNTGELF
TRBJ1-2 TRBV12-3/TRBV12-4 ASTLGGPYGYT